This is a list of T cell receptor beta chains from one sample in a study of OX40 agonist ivuxolimab in advanced cancers. Some clones are missing from TCRdb's copy, which holds only in-frame ones; the method was immunoSEQ multiplex PCR. The table has about 83,000 clones, about 81% seen once. The source was CD4+ or CD8+ T cells sorted from blood, collected in a trial of the OX40 agonist ivuxolimab. These receptors all stem from an adult with an advanced solid tumor such as melanoma, head and neck, liver or kidney cancer. The CDR3 runs from the conserved cysteine through the conserved F or W. D genes are given only for firm matches. Clone size is not always given. Where it is, it says once, few, many or a class for expanded clones.

j_call clone_size d_call v_call cdr3_aa cdr3_nt
TRBJ2-7 - - TRBV27 CASRRVGHYEQYF TGTGCCAGCAGGAGAGTAGGGCACTACGAGCAGTACTTC
TRBJ1-5 - - TRBV27 CASSTRQAWGPQHF TGTGCCAGCAGTACCCGACAGGCTTGGGGACCCCAGCATTTT
TRBJ1-2 - - TRBV6-5 CASSYSRGDGYTF TGTGCCAGCAGTTACTCCCGGGGAGATGGCTACACCTTC
TRBJ2-6 - - TRBV6-6 CAVPGGPQNVLTF TGTGCCGTCCCCGGGGGTCCCCAAAACGTCCTGACTTTC
TRBJ2-7 once TRBD1 TRBV27 CASSFRGPPYEQYF TGTGCCAGCAGTTTCAGGGGGCCCCCCTACGAGCAGTACTTC
TRBJ1-1 - - TRBV19 CASRWDRLNTEAFF TGTGCCAGTAGGTGGGACCGGCTGAACACTGAAGCTTTCTTT
TRBJ1-2 - - TRBV5-1 CASRIPGYTDDGYTF TGCGCCAGCAGAATACCGGGATACACTGATGATGGCTACACCTTC
TRBJ1-4 - - TRBV6-6 CASRNRQGNEKLFF TGTGCCAGCAGGAACCGCCAGGGGAATGAAAAACTGTTTTTT
TRBJ2-2 - - TRBV9 CASSATTGTGELFF TGTGCCAGCAGCGCGACCACAGGGACCGGGGAGCTGTTTTTT
TRBJ2-3 - TRBD2 TRBV27 CASSLAGVDPDTQYF TGTGCCAGCAGTTTGGCGGGAGTTGATCCAGATACGCAGTATTTT
TRBJ2-1 - - TRBV7-2 CASSSKTGRYEQFF TGTGCCAGCAGCTCTAAGACTGGGCGCTATGAGCAGTTCTTC
TRBJ2-3 few TRBD1 TRBV7-2 CASSSGHRGTDTQYF TGTGCCAGCAGCTCCGGACACAGGGGGACAGATACGCAGTATTTT
TRBJ1-1 - - TRBV6-1 CASISQGEAFF TGTGCCAGCATCTCGCAGGGGGAAGCTTTCTTT
TRBJ2-5 - TRBD2 TRBV27 CASRPTSGGGGIETQYF TGTGCCAGCAGACCGACTAGCGGAGGTGGTGGAATAGAGACCCAGTACTTC
TRBJ1-4 few - TRBV11-2 CASSPPGVRINEKLFF TGTGCCAGCAGCCCCCCGGGGGTCCGCATCAATGAAAAACTGTTTTTT
TRBJ2-5 - TRBD2 TRBV7-3 CASALAGVQETQYF TGTGCCAGCGCATTAGCGGGCGTCCAAGAGACCCAGTACTTC
TRBJ1-2 - - TRBV6-5 CASSYSREDGYTF TGTGCCAGCAGCTATTCACGGGAGGATGGCTACACCTTC
TRBJ1-3 many - TRBV7-9 CASSLDGSYSGNTIYF TGTGCCAGCAGCTTAGATGGGTCGTACTCTGGAAACACCATATATTTT
TRBJ1-1 - - TRBV2 CASGRPEAFF TGTGCCAGTGGGCGGCCTGAAGCTTTCTTT
TRBJ2-1 - - TRBV7-2 CASSLGLWGYNEQFF TGTGCCAGCAGCTTAGGATTGTGGGGTTACAATGAGCAGTTCTTC
TRBJ2-3 - TRBD1 TRBV5-4 CASSLRQGGGDTQYF TGTGCCAGCAGCTTGAGACAGGGGGGCGGGGATACGCAGTATTTT
TRBJ2-3 - TRBD1 TRBV9 CASSPQSQGDTQYF TGTGCCAGCAGCCCTCAGTCACAGGGGGATACGCAGTATTTT